This TCR beta chain was profiled in a study of siplizumab effects on memory and regulatory T cells. Points from the study as a whole: Proliferating Tregs taken from siplizumab cultures were not shown to have a confirmed suppressive function.

This CDR3 has 16 residues. On this clone: Its target is not known.

Method: immunoSEQ multiplex PCR; TCRdb's copy keeps in-frame clones and lacks some. Of about 94,000 clones in the sample, approximately 95% were seen once. This chain uses TRBV21-1 with TRBJ2-2; the table calls TRBD2, which could not be checked here. TRBV21-1 has pseudogene status. The source material was non-Treg CD4+ T cells sorted from blood. This TCR was recovered from a human donor in good health. This chain's CDR3 is CASSKGGWQLERELFF. CDR3 coding DNA: TGTGCCAGCAGCAAAGGCGGATGGCAGCTGGAACGGGAGCTGTTTTTT.